This T cell receptor (beta chain) was captured by sequencing in a study of Ad26.COV2.S vaccination and SARS-CoV-2 variants. The protocol was immunoSEQ multiplex PCR, while the TCRdb copy is restricted to in-frame clones and leaves out a portion. The sample holds 360,000 or so clones, about 88% seen once. The V end lost 5 bases, the J end lost 0 bases, and 11 bases lay between the germline ends. The CDR3 covers 15 residues. Germline assignment: CDR1 MNHEY and CDR2 SVGAGI. The treatment denotes: 19 received Ad26.COV2.S at low or high dose, single or two shots; about 5 received placebo; per-sample allocation not given. On day 63 after the first injection, vaccine and placebo recipients gave samples. Expressing Wuhan-strain SARS-CoV-2 spike, an Ad26 vector served as the vaccine.

The TCR originated in a person between 18 and 65 years old who received the Ad26.COV2.S COVID-19 vaccine or a placebo. The chain employs TRBV6-5 and TRBJ1-5; TRBD1 is a possible D gene (5 bases). Material: peripheral blood, obtained in a trial of Ad26.COV2.S vaccine versus placebo. CDR3 in amino acids: CASSPGPVSNQPQHF. As DNA, the CDR3 is TGTGCCAGCAGTCCGGGGCCAGTTAGCAATCAGCCCCAGCATTTT.